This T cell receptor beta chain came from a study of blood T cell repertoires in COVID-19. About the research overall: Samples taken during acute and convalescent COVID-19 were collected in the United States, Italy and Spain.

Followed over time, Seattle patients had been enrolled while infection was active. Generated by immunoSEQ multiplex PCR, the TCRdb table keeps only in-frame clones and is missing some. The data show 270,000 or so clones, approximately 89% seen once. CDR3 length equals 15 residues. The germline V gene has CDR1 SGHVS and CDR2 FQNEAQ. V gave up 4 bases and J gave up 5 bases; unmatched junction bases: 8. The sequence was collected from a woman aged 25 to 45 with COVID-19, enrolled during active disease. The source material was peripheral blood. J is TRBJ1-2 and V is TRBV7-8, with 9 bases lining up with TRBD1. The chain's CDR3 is CASSSADRGWYGYTF. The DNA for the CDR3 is TGTGCCAGCAGCTCCGCGGACAGGGGCTGGTATGGCTACACCTTC.